The clone carrying this T cell receptor beta chain was counted a single time. Its antigen remains unidentified. The V end lost 6 bases, the J end lost 0 bases, and 19 bases lay between the germline ends. The CDR3 contains 17 residues. CDR1 is SEHNR, CDR2 FQNEAQ, per germline (reference sequence). The sample is drawn from a study of shared clonotypes between healthy human individuals. Points from the study as a whole: In a few donors, roughly 5.2% of naive CD4 clonotypes appeared in common.

Repertoires were generated with immunoSEQ multiplex PCR, while TCRdb's copy carries only in-frame clones and drops some. Among approximately 500,000 clones listed, roughly 95% were seen once. This clonotype originated in a woman aged 25 to 45 in good health. Input material: naive CD4+ T cells sorted from blood. The subset denotes: CD45RA+ positively selected. The chain links TRBV7-9 to TRBJ2-3; the D gene is possibly TRBD1 (6 bases). CDR3 sequence reads: CASSGSGQSTSTDTQYF. The DNA of the CDR3 is TGTGCCAGCAGTGGGTCGGGACAATCGACTAGCACAGATACGCAGTATTTT.